This TCR beta chain came from a study of cytomegalovirus exposure and HLA in healthy donors. Germline trimming cut 1 base from V and 1 base from J; bases unmatched to any gene: 13. The CDR3 runs 18 residues. Looked up from germline, CDR1 is SEHNR and CDR2 is FQNEAQ (reference sequence). Data came from immunoSEQ multiplex PCR; TCRdb stores just in-frame clones and leaves some out. Of tens of thousands of clones listed, 96% are singletons. The sequenced material came from PBMCs. This sequence was found in a man between 18 and 29 years old in good health and CMV-seronegative. The chain recombines TRBV7-9 with TRBJ2-7, with 7 bases lining up with TRBD1. The CDR3 is CASSLDRTGALLSYEQYF. The CDR3 DNA is TGTGCCAGCAGCTTAGATCGAACAGGGGCGCTATTATCCTACGAGCAGTACTTC.